At least ten counts were recorded for the clone carrying this TCR beta chain. Diagnosing involved the use of clinical symptoms, serum thyroxine and TRAb, thyroid ultrasound and orbital computed tomography. Authors of the study amplified TCR beta CDR3 regions from RNA transcripts. During a first-round RT-PCR of the TCR CDR3, the HTBI primer set was used. TCRdb analysed the multiplex PCR reads with MiXCR anew, one entry per CDR3 protein. The data contain approximately 720,000 distinct CDR3 sequences, 18% of them singletons. These data come from a study of T cells in Graves' hyperthyroidism and ophthalmopathy. The CDR3 is made up of 15 amino acids. Trimming took off 2 bases at V and 3 bases at J, with 13 bases between the two ends. The V gene's germline CDR1 is SGHAT and CDR2 FQDESV (reference sequence).

The chain joins TRBV11-1 to TRBJ1-1, with TRBD1 as a possible D gene (6 bases). Specimen: blood. This clonotype originated in a woman between 45 and 60 years old with Graves' hyperthyroidism that later progressed to Graves' ophthalmopathy. CDR3 protein: CASSLLSRGDTEAFF. The CDR3, as DNA: TGTGCCAGCAGCTTACTAAGTAGGGGGGACACTGAAGCTTTCTTT. The variable domain in full, completed from reference TRBV11-1 and TRBJ1-1, reads EAEVAQSPRYKITEKSQAVAFWCDPISGHATLYWYRQILGQGPELLVQFQDESVVDDSQLPKDRFSAERLKGVDSTLKIQPAELGDSAMYLCASSLLSRGDTEAFFGQGTRLTVV.